The TCR beta chain described here comes from a study of cytotoxic CD8 clonotypes in ibrutinib-treated CLL. Study information: The patients comprised 11 relapsed/refractory and about 15 treatment-naive cases, roughly 18 IGHV unmutated. There were, on average, 255,043 productive templates and some 90,000 productive rearrangements per sample. Response was recorded as partial in 24 patients and complete in 2; at median roughly 73 months, about 14 remained remitted and some twelve had progressed.

The CDR3 extends over 14 amino acids. Per germline, CDR1 SGHTA and CDR2 FQGNSA. V lost 3 bases to trimming and J lost 8 bases; unmatched junction nucleotides: 6. Here immunoSEQ multiplex PCR was the method, and the copy in TCRdb shows in-frame clones only, minus some. The sample yields some 300,000 clones, approximately 80% seen once. Comment on this clone: Its antigen is undetermined.

Study-wide results and limits: There were few public clonotypes, and on treatment they contracted or stayed stable.

This sequence originates from a human donor with chronic lymphocytic leukemia. The chain recombines TRBV7-2 with TRBJ2-1; 8 bases map to TRBD2. Sample: PBMCs, taken before ibrutinib treatment. The DNA of the CDR3 is TGTGCCAGCAGCTTGGTTAGCGGGACTGATGAGCAGTTCTTC. Translating it yields CASSLVSGTDEQFF. Supplemented by reference TRBV7-2 and TRBJ2-1, the full variable domain reads GAGVSQSPSNKVTEKGKDVELRCDPISGHTALYWYRQSLGQGLEFLIYFQGNSAPDKSGLPSDRFSAERTGGSVSTLTIQRTQQEDSAVYLCASSLVSGTDEQFFGPGTRLTVL.